This TCR beta chain was retrieved from a study of glioma-infiltrating T cells after dendritic cell vaccination. Whole-study context: Dendritic cells derived from monocytes and pulsed with autologous tumor lysate formed the vaccine.

The table lists this clone with a count of one. The method was immunoSEQ multiplex PCR; TCRdb's version includes in-frame clones alone and lacks a portion of them. The table has just over 95,000 clones, 79% seen once; the top ten hold under 7%. Per the germline V gene, CDR1 is MNHEY and CDR2 is SVGAGI. The CDR3 consists of 14 residues. Trimming took off 2 bases at V and 1 base at J, with 8 bases between the two ends. The sample was blood, taken before dendritic cell vaccination. The sequence was collected from a human donor with glioblastoma. This chain joins TRBV6-5 and TRBJ1-1; D may be TRBD1 (5 bases). CDR3 loop: CASSYGAPNTEAFF. Written as DNA, the CDR3 is TGTGCCAGCAGTTACGGGGCACCGAACACTGAAGCTTTCTTT.